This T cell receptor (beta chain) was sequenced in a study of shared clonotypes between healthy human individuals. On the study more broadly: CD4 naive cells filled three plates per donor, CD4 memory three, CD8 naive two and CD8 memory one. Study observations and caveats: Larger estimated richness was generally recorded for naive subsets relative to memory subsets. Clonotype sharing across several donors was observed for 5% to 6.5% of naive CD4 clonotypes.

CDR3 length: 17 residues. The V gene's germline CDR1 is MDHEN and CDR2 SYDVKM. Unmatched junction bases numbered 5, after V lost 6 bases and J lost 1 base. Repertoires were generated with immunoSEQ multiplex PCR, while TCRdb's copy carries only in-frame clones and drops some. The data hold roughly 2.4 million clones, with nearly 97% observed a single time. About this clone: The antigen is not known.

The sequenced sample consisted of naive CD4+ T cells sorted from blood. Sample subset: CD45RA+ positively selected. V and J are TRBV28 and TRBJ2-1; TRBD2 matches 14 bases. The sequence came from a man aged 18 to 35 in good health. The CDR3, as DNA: TGTGCCAGCAGGCCGACTAGCGGGGGGGATTCCTACAATGAGCAGTTCTTC. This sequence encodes CASRPTSGGDSYNEQFF.